There are many counts of the clone carrying this TCR beta chain. Its antigen is undetermined. This sample stems from a study of response to subunit inactivated influenza vaccine. Findings and caveats of the study: New T cells are recruited in small numbers by each seasonal influenza vaccination, according to the authors' suggestion.

The germline V and J ends were trimmed by 1 base and 0 bases, with 4 bases remaining between them. Germline-derived CDR1 and CDR2 are SGHAT and FQNNGV. The CDR3 runs to 13 residues. From the RT-PCR reads, TCRdb called clonotypes with MiXCR, one entry per CDR3 protein. Among roughly 570,000 distinct CDR3 sequences listed, over 10% were seen once. This chain connects TRBV11-2 to TRBJ2-7; the D is unclear. Sequenced here: PBMCs from blood, sampled 35 to 45 days after vaccination. This TCR derives from a man aged 50 to 59 who received an inactivated influenza vaccine. The CDR3 DNA sequence: TGTGCCAGCAGCTTAGGGACCTCCTACGAGCAGTACTTC. This translates into CASSLGTSYEQYF. Full variable domain (remainder filled in from reference TRBV11-2 and TRBJ2-7): EAGVAQSPRYKIIEKRQSVAFWCNPISGHATLYWYQQILGQGPKLLIQFQNNGVVDDSQLPKDRFSAERLKGVDSTLKIQPAKLEDSAVYLCASSLGTSYEQYFGPGTRLTVT.